This TCR beta chain emerged from a study of PD-1 blockade in mismatch repair-deficient tumors. The V gene lost 1 base and the J gene lost 1 base, with 14 bases spanning the gap. The length of the CDR3 is 16 residues. CDR1 is SGHVS and CDR2 is FQNEAQ in the germline V gene. This clone was picked up a small number of times. Generated by immunoSEQ multiplex PCR, the TCRdb table keeps only in-frame clones and is missing some. Of roughly 34,000 clones listed, 80% are singletons. This TCR derives from an adult with mismatch repair-deficient cancer. The sample consisted of PBMCs, taken less than 7 weeks after starting pembrolizumab. The gene calls are TRBV7-8 and TRBJ2-7; TRBD2 might be the D (6 bases). CDR3 DNA sequence: TGTGCCAGCAGCTTAGGCTTACCGGGGGAATCCTACGAGCAGTACTTC. Translated: CASSLGLPGESYEQYF.